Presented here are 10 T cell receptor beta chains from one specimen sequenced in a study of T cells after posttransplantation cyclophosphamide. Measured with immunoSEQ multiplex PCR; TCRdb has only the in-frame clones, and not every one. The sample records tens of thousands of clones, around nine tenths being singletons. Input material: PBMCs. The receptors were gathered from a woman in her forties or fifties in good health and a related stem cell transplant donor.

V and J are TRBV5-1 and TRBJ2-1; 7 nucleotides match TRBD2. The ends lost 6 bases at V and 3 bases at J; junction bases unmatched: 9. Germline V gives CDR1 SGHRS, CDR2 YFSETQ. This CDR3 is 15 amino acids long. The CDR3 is CASKYTSDDYNEQFF. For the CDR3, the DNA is TGCGCCAGCAAATATACTAGCGACGACTACAATGAGCAGTTCTTC.

The CDR3 region is CASSLSSQWLFF. The CDR3 DNA is TGTGCCAGCAGTTTATCTTCACAGTGGCTGTTTTTT. The chain combines TRBV28 with TRBJ1-4; D gene unclear. Germline lookup yields CDR1 MDHEN and CDR2 SYDVKM. V was cut by 1 base and J by 14 bases, with 11 bases left in between. The CDR3 spans 12 residues.

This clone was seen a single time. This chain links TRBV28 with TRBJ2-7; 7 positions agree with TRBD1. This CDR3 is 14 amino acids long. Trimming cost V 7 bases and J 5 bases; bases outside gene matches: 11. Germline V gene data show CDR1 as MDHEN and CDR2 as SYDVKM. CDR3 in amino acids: CASNVQGSRNEQYF. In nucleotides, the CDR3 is TGTGCCAGCAATGTACAGGGGTCCCGAAACGAGCAGTACTTC.

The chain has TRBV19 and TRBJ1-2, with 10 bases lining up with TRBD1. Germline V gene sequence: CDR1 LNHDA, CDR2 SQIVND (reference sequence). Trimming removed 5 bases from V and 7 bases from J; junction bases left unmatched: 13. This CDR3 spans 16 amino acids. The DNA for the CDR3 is TGTGCCAGTAGTCTTGGGACAGGGGATTTTGCGAGTGGCTACACCTTC. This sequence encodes CASSLGTGDFASGYTF.

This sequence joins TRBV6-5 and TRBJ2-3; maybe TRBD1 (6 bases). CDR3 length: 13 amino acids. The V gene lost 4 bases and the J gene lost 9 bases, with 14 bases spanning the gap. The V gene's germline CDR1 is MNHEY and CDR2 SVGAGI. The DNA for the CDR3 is TGTGCCAGCAGTTCCGCTAGAGGGGGAACGCAGTATTTT. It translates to CASSSARGGTQYF.

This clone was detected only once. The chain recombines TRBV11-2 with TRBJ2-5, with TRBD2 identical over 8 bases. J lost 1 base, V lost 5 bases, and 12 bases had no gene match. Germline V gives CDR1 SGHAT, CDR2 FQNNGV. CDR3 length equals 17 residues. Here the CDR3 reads CASSALSAGASQETQYF. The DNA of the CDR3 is TGTGCCAGCAGCGCCCTCTCAGCGGGGGCGTCCCAAGAGACCCAGTACTTC. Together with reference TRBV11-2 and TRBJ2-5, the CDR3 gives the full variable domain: EAGVAQSPRYKIIEKRQSVAFWCNPISGHATLYWYQQILGQGPKLLIQFQNNGVVDDSQLPKDRFSAERLKGVDSTLKIQPAKLEDSAVYLCASSALSAGASQETQYFGPGTRLLVL.

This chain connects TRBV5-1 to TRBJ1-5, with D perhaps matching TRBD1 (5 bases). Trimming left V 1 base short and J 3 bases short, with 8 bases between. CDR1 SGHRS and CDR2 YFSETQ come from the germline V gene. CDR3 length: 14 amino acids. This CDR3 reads CASSLLGANQPQHF. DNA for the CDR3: TGCGCCAGCAGCTTGTTAGGGGCCAATCAGCCCCAGCATTTT.

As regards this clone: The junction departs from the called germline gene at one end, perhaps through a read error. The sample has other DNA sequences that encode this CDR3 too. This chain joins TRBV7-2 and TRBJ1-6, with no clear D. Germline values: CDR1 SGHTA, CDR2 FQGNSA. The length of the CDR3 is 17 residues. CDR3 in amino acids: CASSLGQGSSYNSPLHF. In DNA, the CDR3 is TGTGCCAGCAGCTTAGGGCAAGGGAGCTCCTATAATTCCCCCCTCCACTTT.

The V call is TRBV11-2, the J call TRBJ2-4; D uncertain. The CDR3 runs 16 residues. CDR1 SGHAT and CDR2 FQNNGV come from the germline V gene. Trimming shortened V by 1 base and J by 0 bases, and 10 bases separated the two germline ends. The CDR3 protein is CASSLVRSLAKNIQYF. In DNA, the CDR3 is TGTGCCAGCAGCTTAGTCCGGAGTCTAGCCAAAAACATTCAGTACTTC. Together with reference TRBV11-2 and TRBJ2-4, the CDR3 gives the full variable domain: EAGVAQSPRYKIIEKRQSVAFWCNPISGHATLYWYQQILGQGPKLLIQFQNNGVVDDSQLPKDRFSAERLKGVDSTLKIQPAKLEDSAVYLCASSLVRSLAKNIQYFGAGTRLSVL.

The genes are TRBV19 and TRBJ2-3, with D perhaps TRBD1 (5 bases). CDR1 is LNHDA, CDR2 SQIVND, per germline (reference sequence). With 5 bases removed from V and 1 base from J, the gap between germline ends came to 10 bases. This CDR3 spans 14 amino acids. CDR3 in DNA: TGTGCCAGTAGTCAGAAAGGGGGCACAGATACGCAGTATTTT. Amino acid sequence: CASSQKGGTDTQYF.